The 30 T cell receptor beta chains reported below all come from one sample, sequenced in a study of OX40 agonist ivuxolimab in advanced cancers. Method: immunoSEQ multiplex PCR; TCRdb's copy keeps in-frame clones and lacks some. The data show approximately 52,000 clones, around 80% seen once. Sequenced here: CD4+ or CD8+ T cells sorted from blood, sampled in a trial of the OX40 agonist ivuxolimab. Source of these receptors: an adult with an advanced solid tumor such as melanoma, head and neck, liver or kidney cancer.

This chain links TRBV7-2 with TRBJ2-7, with D perhaps matching TRBD1 (6 bases). Trimming took off 1 base at V and 6 bases at J, with 16 bases between the two ends. Germline values: CDR1 SGHTA, CDR2 FQGNSA. The CDR3 is made up of 15 amino acids. CDR3 nucleotide sequence: TGTGCCAGCAGCTTAGACCGGACAGAGGGCGGCGAGCAGTACTTC. This encodes CASSLDRTEGGEQYF.

The CDR3 here is CASSRQTGSDEKLFF. DNA of the CDR3: TGTGCCAGCAGCCGTCAGACAGGGTCGGATGAAAAACTGTTTTTT. The chain links TRBV5-4 to TRBJ1-4; 7 nucleotides agree with TRBD1. CDR3 length: 15 amino acids. V gave up 4 bases and J gave up 6 bases; unmatched junction bases: 9. Germline CDR1 and CDR2: SGHNT and YYREEE (reference sequence).

This clone turned up a few times. The genes are TRBV5-1 and TRBJ1-1; D uncertain. Between the trimmed V and J ends, which lost 3 bases and 0 bases, there was a span of 6 bases. The V gene's germline CDR1 is SGHRS and CDR2 YFSETQ. The CDR3 is 13 residues long. The CDR3 spells CASSSTVNTEAFF. The CDR3 DNA reads as TGCGCCAGCAGCTCCACGGTGAACACTGAAGCTTTCTTT.

This sequence joins TRBV6-5 and TRBJ1-1, with D unresolved. Germline V gene lookup returns CDR1 MNHEY and CDR2 SVGAGI. The CDR3 sequence is 13 residues long. Trimming stripped 2 bases from V and 6 bases from J, with 10 bases between. CDR3 in DNA: TGTGCCAGCAGTTACCTACAAGCGTCTGAAGCTTTCTTT. Its protein is CASSYLQASEAFF.

This clone has a handful of counts. V gene TRBV11-2 combines with J gene TRBJ1-2; the D is unclear. Trimming took 2 bases from V and 4 from J, leaving 8 bases between them. Germline lookup yields CDR1 SGHAT and CDR2 FQNNGV. The length of the CDR3 is 13 residues. The CDR3 spells CASSLRQIYGYTF. Written as DNA, the CDR3 is TGTGCCAGCAGCTTAAGGCAGATCTATGGCTACACCTTC.

The chain is built from TRBV29-1 and TRBJ2-5; no reliable D call. Germline lookup yields CDR1 SQVTM and CDR2 ANQGSEA. This CDR3 is 12 amino acids long. V dropped 4 bases and J dropped 1 base, with 7 bases sitting between them. The CDR3 loop is CSVVLPQETQYF. The CDR3 bases are TGCAGCGTTGTCCTACCCCAAGAGACCCAGTACTTC.

The V call is TRBV7-2, the J call TRBJ2-5; 13 bases map to TRBD2. The CDR3 loop spans 15 amino acids. V shed 5 bases and J 4 bases; nucleotides not matched to a gene: 4. Germline CDR1 and CDR2: SGHTA and FQGNSA. The chain's CDR3 is CASSTGTSGIETQYF. The CDR3 region has the DNA TGTGCCAGCAGCACCGGGACTAGCGGGATAGAGACCCAGTACTTC.

V usage is TRBV18 and J usage is TRBJ2-5; D might be TRBD1 (6 bases). The CDR3 contains 14 residues. Germline V gives CDR1 KGHSH, CDR2 LQKENI. V was shortened by 1 base and J by 3 bases, with 9 bases between the two germline ends. The CDR3 region is CASSPRYREETQYF. CDR3 DNA sequence: TGTGCCAGCTCACCACGGTACAGGGAAGAGACCCAGTACTTC.

V gene TRBV9 combines with J gene TRBJ2-2, with a tentative D call TRBD2 (6 bases). CDR3 length equals 16 residues. Per the germline V gene, CDR1 is SGDLS and CDR2 is YYNGEE. Trimming shortened V by 0 bases and J by 2 bases, and 11 bases separated the two germline ends. CDR3 sequence reads: CASSVAGDLNTGELFF. CDR3 bases: TGTGCCAGCAGCGTAGCGGGGGACTTAAACACCGGGGAGCTGTTTTTT.

The chain joins TRBV30 to TRBJ2-3, with 8 bases identical to TRBD1. Looked up from germline, CDR1 is GTSNPN and CDR2 is SVGIG (reference sequence). With 5 bases clipped from V and 5 bases from J, the junction kept 15 bases outside the gene matches. This CDR3 contains 16 residues. CDR3 nucleotides: TGTGCCTGGGCCCCCGGGACAGGAGAACATGGAGATACGCAGTATTTT. Its translation: CAWAPGTGEHGDTQYF.

The V and J genes are TRBV5-1 and TRBJ2-1; D is unclear. Trimming removed 1 base from V and 6 bases from J, with 8 bases in between. The germline CDR1 and CDR2 sequences are SGHRS and YFSETQ. The CDR3 is 13 amino acids. The CDR3 DNA follows: TGCGCCAGCAGCTTGACTGTTGTCAATGAGCAGTTCTTC. This codes for CASSLTVVNEQFF.

The J gene is TRBJ1-2, the V gene TRBV7-6; the D gene is possibly TRBD1 (6 bases). The CDR3 is 14 amino acids. Germline loops: CDR1 SGHVS, CDR2 FNYEAQ. Trimming took 1 base from V and 3 from J, leaving 9 bases between them. This CDR3 is CASSLEDRDYGYTF. The CDR3 region has the DNA TGTGCCAGCAGCTTAGAGGACAGAGACTATGGCTACACCTTC.

The chain employs TRBV7-6 and TRBJ1-1; D is ambiguous. Germline V lookup: CDR1 SGHVS, CDR2 FNYEAQ. Trimming took 5 bases from V and 6 from J, leaving 13 bases between them. The CDR3 length is 13 residues. The CDR3 bases are TGTGCCAGCAGCCCATGGGCGGAGTCTGAAGCTTTCTTT. Its protein product is CASSPWAESEAFF.

The V call is TRBV5-6, the J call TRBJ2-3; D unresolved. The CDR3 totals 17 residues. V lost 1 base to trimming and J lost 4 bases, with 19 bases between them. Germline V gives CDR1 SGHDT, CDR2 YYEEEE. CDR3 sequence: CASSLWSRQNNPDTQYF. As DNA, the CDR3 is TGTGCCAGCAGCTTGTGGAGTCGTCAGAATAATCCAGATACGCAGTATTTT. Drawing the rest from reference TRBV5-6 and TRBJ2-3, the complete variable domain is DAGVTQSPTHLIKTRGQQVTLRCSPKSGHDTVSWYQQALGQGPQFIFQYYEEEERQRGNFPDRFSGHQFPNYSSELNVNALLLGDSALYLCASSLWSRQNNPDTQYFGPGTRLTVL.

The chain uses TRBV30 and TRBJ2-1; TRBD2 matches 12 bases. Germline V lookup: CDR1 GTSNPN, CDR2 SVGIG (reference sequence). CDR3 size: 14 residues. After removal of 4 bases from V and 7 bases from J, the junction contained 5 bases not matched to a gene. The chain's CDR3 is CAWTRLAGDNEQFF. The DNA of the CDR3 is TGTGCCTGGACCCGACTAGCGGGGGATAATGAGCAGTTCTTC. Drawing the rest from reference TRBV30 and TRBJ2-1, the complete variable domain is SQTIHQWPATLVQPVGSPLSLECTVEGTSNPNLYWYRQAAGRGLQLLFYSVGIGQISSEVPQNLSASRPQDRQFILSSKKLLLSDSGFYLCAWTRLAGDNEQFFGPGTRLTVL.

The chain couples TRBV11-1 to TRBJ2-7; 7 bases align to TRBD2. The CDR3 is 14 amino acids. V trimming: 5 bases; J trimming: 1 base; junction bases outside the gene matches: 5. Germline V gives CDR1 SGHAT, CDR2 FQDESV (reference sequence). The CDR3 region has the DNA TGTGCCAGCAGCCATTCTAGCGGATCCTACGAGCAGTACTTC. Its protein product is CASSHSSGSYEQYF. Variable domain in full (rest from reference TRBV11-1 and TRBJ2-7): EAEVAQSPRYKITEKSQAVAFWCDPISGHATLYWYRQILGQGPELLVQFQDESVVDDSQLPKDRFSAERLKGVDSTLKIQPAELGDSAMYLCASSHSSGSYEQYFGPGTRLTVT.

J is TRBJ2-2 and V is TRBV11-2; 9 bases are shared with TRBD1. The CDR3 covers 15 residues. The V gene end was trimmed by 0 bases and the J gene end by 7 bases; junction bases not matched to a gene: 3. Germline V gives CDR1 SGHAT, CDR2 FQNNGV. The CDR3 region has the DNA TGTGCCAGCAGCTTAGACGGGACAGGGCACGGGGAGCTGTTTTTT. This sequence encodes CASSLDGTGHGELFF.

V gene TRBV6-5 combines with J gene TRBJ1-2; a possible D gene is TRBD1 (5 bases). Germline values: CDR1 MNHEY, CDR2 SVGAGI. Trimming left V 6 bases short and J 3 bases short, with 11 bases between. The CDR3 loop spans 13 amino acids. The DNA for the CDR3 is TGTGCCAGCAGCCGATCCAGGGACTATGGCTACACCTTC. Residues: CASSRSRDYGYTF.

This rearrangement joins TRBV19 to TRBJ2-5; 9 bases match TRBD1. The length of the CDR3 is 15 residues. The V gene end was trimmed by 4 bases and the J gene end by 5 bases; junction bases not matched to a gene: 8. CDR1 is LNHDA and CDR2 is SQIVND in the germline V gene (reference sequence). DNA for the CDR3: TGTGCCAGTAGTACTTCCGGGACAGGGAAGGAGACCCAGTACTTC. It encodes CASSTSGTGKETQYF. Drawing the rest from reference TRBV19 and TRBJ2-5, the complete variable domain is DGGITQSPKYLFRKEGQNVTLSCEQNLNHDAMYWYRQDPGQGLRLIYYSQIVNDFQKGDIAEGYSVSREKKESFPLTVTSAQKNPTAFYLCASSTSGTGKETQYFGPGTRLLVL.

There are a few counts of this clone. This chain connects TRBV10-1 to TRBJ1-2; maybe TRBD1 (6 bases). V was clipped by 4 bases and J by 5 bases, with 11 bases between them. This CDR3 has 13 residues. Germline loops: CDR1 WNHNN, CDR2 SYGVQD (reference sequence). The CDR3 region has the DNA TGCGCCAGCAGTGGACAGGATGGGTATGGCTACACCTTC. It yields the protein CASSGQDGYGYTF.

This chain joins TRBV6-5 and TRBJ2-7; 7 bases align to TRBD1. V shed 0 bases and J 3 bases; nucleotides not matched to a gene: 5. The CDR3 has 15 residues. In germline, CDR1 is MNHEY, CDR2 SVGAGI. In nucleotides, the CDR3 is TGTGCCAGCAGTTACTCCTCAGACAGGGTCTACGAGCAGTACTTC. It specifies CASSYSSDRVYEQYF.

This sequence joins TRBV5-1 and TRBJ2-7, with TRBD1 matching over 9 bases. The CDR3 extends over 15 amino acids. The V segment lost 4 bases and the J segment 4 bases; nucleotides outside the gene matches: 9. Germline-derived CDR1 and CDR2 are SGHRS and YFSETQ. CDR3 amino acids: CASSPTGTGRYEQYF. In DNA, the CDR3 is TGCGCCAGCAGCCCTACCGGGACAGGGAGGTACGAGCAGTACTTC.

V usage is TRBV7-2 and J usage is TRBJ1-3, with no clear D. The CDR3 runs 15 residues. The germline CDR1 and CDR2 sequences are SGHTA and FQGNSA. V lost 0 bases, J lost 4 bases, and 10 bases lay in between. As DNA, the CDR3 is TGTGCCAGCAGCTTAGCGGCCTATTTGGGAAACACCATATATTTT. It yields the protein CASSLAAYLGNTIYF.

The rearrangement joins TRBV2 to TRBJ1-4; D might be TRBD1 (5 bases). Germline lookup yields CDR1 SNHLY and CDR2 FYNNEI. The CDR3 length is 18 residues. The V end lost 7 bases, the J end lost 2 bases, and 23 bases lay between the germline ends. Written as DNA, the CDR3 is TGTGCCAGCACCGCCTGGGGGTTTAGAGGCGCGACTAATGAAAAACTGTTTTTT. Residues: CASTAWGFRGATNEKLFF.

This clone was recorded once. The rearrangement uses TRBV4-1 and TRBJ1-2; no definite D call. The germline V gene encodes CDR1 MGHRA and CDR2 YSYEKL. Trimming removed 5 bases from V and 7 bases from J, with 20 bases in between. The CDR3 loop spans 15 amino acids. CDR3: CASSKGPPALGGYTF. The CDR3, as DNA: TGCGCCAGCAGCAAAGGACCGCCGGCCTTGGGTGGCTACACCTTC.

V usage is TRBV7-9 and J usage is TRBJ2-3; D uncertain. The CDR3 extends over 13 amino acids. Trimming took 1 base from V and 4 from J, leaving 6 bases between them. Germline V gene lookup returns CDR1 SEHNR and CDR2 FQNEAQ (reference sequence). Here the CDR3 DNA reads TGTGCCAGCAGCTTAGGCACCCCAGATACGCAGTATTTT. Protein sequence: CASSLGTPDTQYF. The full variable domain, rest sourced from reference TRBV7-9 and TRBJ2-3, is DTGVSQNPRHKITKRGQNVTFRCDPISEHNRLYWYRQTLGQGPEFLTYFQNEAQLEKSRLLSDRFSAERPKGSFSTLEIQRTEQGDSAMYLCASSLGTPDTQYFGPGTRLTVL.

The rearrangement links TRBV7-2 to TRBJ2-3; TRBD2 matches at 8 bases. Germline-derived CDR1 and CDR2 are SGHTA and FQGNSA. CDR3 length: 17 residues. The J segment lost 1 base and the V segment lost 3 bases, leaving 9 bases of the junction unmatched. CDR3 loop: CASSLDWGSGGTDTQYF. In nucleotides, the CDR3 is TGTGCCAGCAGCTTGGATTGGGGTAGCGGGGGCACAGATACGCAGTATTTT.

The chain's CDR3 is CASRPGGTRHGYTF. Here the CDR3 DNA reads TGTGCCAGCAGGCCCGGGGGCACTCGACATGGCTACACCTTC. V is TRBV5-8 and J is TRBJ1-2; a possible D gene is TRBD1 (6 bases). The CDR3 extends over 14 amino acids. Per germline, CDR1 SGHTS and CDR2 YDEGEE. V lost 5 bases and J 6 bases, leaving 17 bases between the germline ends.

In this sample, this clone turned up once. V gene TRBV18 combines with J gene TRBJ2-7; D possibly uses TRBD1 or TRBD2 (5 bases each). Germline lookup yields CDR1 KGHSH and CDR2 LQKENI. The V and J ends lost 4 bases and 5 bases respectively, with 18 bases between them. The CDR3 totals 15 residues. CDR3 sequence: CASSLTRARGDEQYF. In DNA form, the CDR3 reads TGTGCCAGCTCACTTACACGGGCCCGAGGGGACGAGCAGTACTTC.

The V call is TRBV7-2, the J call TRBJ1-1, with D maybe TRBD1 (6 bases). V dropped 5 bases and J dropped 7 bases, with 14 bases sitting between them. The germline V gene encodes CDR1 SGHTA and CDR2 FQGNSA. The CDR3 has 13 residues. The CDR3: CASSPGQTFEAFF. The CDR3 DNA reads as TGTGCCAGCAGCCCAGGACAGACCTTTGAAGCTTTCTTT.